This TCR beta chain comes out of a study of T cells in Graves' hyperthyroidism and ophthalmopathy. Study-level points and caveats: Blood held most thyroid clonotypes expanded above 0.001 frequency. For ophthalmopathy, model prediction preceded onset by a median about six months.

Uncontrolled infections, other autoimmune diseases, pregnancy or lactation led to exclusion of patients. Used for diagnoses were clinical symptoms, serum thyroxine and TRAb, thyroid ultrasound and orbital computed tomography. CDR3 size: 12 residues. Germline CDR1 is SEHNR and CDR2 is FQNEAQ (reference sequence). V shed 5 bases and J shed 5 bases, with 9 bases lying between them. RNA transcripts served as the template for amplifying TCR beta CDR3 regions. Using the HTBI primer set, a first-round RT-PCR was run on the TCR CDR3. A single record per CDR3 protein comes from TCRdb applying MiXCR to the multiplex PCR reads. This table holds approximately 210,000 distinct CDR3 sequences, approximately 17% found once. This clonotype was recorded at least ten times. Its antigen is undetermined.

This receptor was obtained from a man aged 50 or older with Graves' hyperthyroidism. This chain joins TRBV7-9 and TRBJ1-2; D is unresolved. Specimen: blood. The CDR3 DNA follows: TGTGCCAGCAGCCGTCGGGTGTATGGCTACACCTTC. Translation: CASSRRVYGYTF.